Below, 9 T cell receptor beta chains from the same sample are listed, as sequenced in a study of T cell repertoires in cytomegalovirus infection. For these TCRs, the target antigens are not known. Each CDR3 protein gets one entry after TCRdb re-called the reads with MiXCR. The table lists hundreds of thousands of distinct CDR3 sequences, approximately 31% of them singletons. The material was cultured CD8+ T cells from PBMCs, obtained from culture after CMV antigen stimulation. The receptor source for this set is a human donor in good health (CMV status not recorded). Some clones in this sample may be carry-over from other donors' samples.

V is TRBV5-4 and J is TRBJ2-2; the D is unclear. Per the germline V gene, CDR1 is SGHNT and CDR2 is YYREEE (reference sequence). This CDR3 contains 16 residues. The germline V and J ends were trimmed by 0 bases and 0 bases, with 9 bases remaining between them. The DNA for the CDR3 is TGTGCCAGCAGCTTGGTGGCATACACGAACACCGGGGAGCTGTTTTTT. The encoded protein is CASSLVAYTNTGELFF.

The chain recombines TRBV29-1 with TRBJ2-2; 9 bases agree with TRBD2. The V gene end was trimmed by 2 bases and the J gene end by 2 bases; junction bases not matched to a gene: 3. This CDR3 spans 15 amino acids. Germline V lookup: CDR1 SQVTM, CDR2 ANQGSEA. The CDR3 DNA follows: TGCAGCGTTGAACCTAGCGGGGTTAACACCGGGGAGCTGTTTTTT. Translated, it gives CSVEPSGVNTGELFF.

The CDR3 is CASSLSTGDYEQYV. DNA for the CDR3: TGTGCCAGCAGTCTCTCGACAGGGGACTACGAGCAGTACGTC. V usage is TRBV27 and J usage is TRBJ2-7; 8 nucleotides line up with TRBD1. CDR1 and CDR2 (germline): MNHEY, SMNVEV (reference sequence). There are 14 residues in the CDR3. V shed 5 bases, J shed 3 bases, and the junction held 6 bases outside the gene matches.

In its sample, this clonotype was seen a few times. This chain connects TRBV7-4 to TRBJ1-1; D is unclear. CDR3 length: 12 residues. Germline CDR1 SGHVT, CDR2 SQSDAQ. V lost 1 base and J lost 10, with 10 bases in between. The CDR3 protein is CASSLEVLGAFF. The DNA for the CDR3 is TGTGCCAGCAGCTTAGAAGTACTAGGAGCTTTCTTT.

A few counts support this clonotype. The gene calls are TRBV7-9 and TRBJ1-2; TRBD1 matches at 9 bases. CDR3 size: 14 residues. The junction had 8 bases not matched to a gene; V was cut back by 5 bases and J by 7 bases. Germline assignment: CDR1 SEHNR and CDR2 FQNEAQ (reference sequence). The CDR3: CASSQNPGQGGYTF. The CDR3 DNA follows: TGTGCCAGCAGCCAAAATCCGGGACAGGGTGGCTACACCTTC.

This chain uses TRBV20-1 with TRBJ2-3; no reliable D call. The CDR3 loop spans 14 amino acids. V lost 0 bases and J 4 bases, leaving 11 bases between the germline ends. Germline values: CDR1 DFQATT, CDR2 SNEGSKA (reference sequence). The CDR3 protein is CSARDPQNADTQYF. CDR3 nucleotides: TGCAGTGCTAGAGACCCTCAGAACGCAGATACGCAGTATTTT.

In the case of this clonotype: A read error may be the cause here, since a much bigger clone is one base away. The chain recombines TRBV25-1 with TRBJ2-1; 7 bases are a match to TRBD2. Germline V CDR1 and CDR2: MGHDK, SYGVNS. The CDR3 sequence is 15 residues long. CDR3 sequence (DNA): TGTGTCAGTTGCCGGGGGGACCTCGAACACAATGAGCAGTTCTTC. Encoded protein: CVSCRGDLEHNEQFF.

The chain recombines TRBV12-5 with TRBJ2-2, with 10 bases aligning to TRBD1. The V segment lost 5 bases and the J segment 2 bases; nucleotides outside the gene matches: 5. This CDR3 is built from 16 residues. Germline loops: CDR1 LGHNT, CDR2 FRNRAP. The CDR3 here is CASGPGQGDNTGELFF. In nucleotides, the CDR3 is TGTGCTAGTGGTCCCGGACAGGGGGATAACACCGGGGAGCTGTTTTTT.

As for this clonotype: One base away lies a much larger clone, so this may be a sequencing read error. V and J are TRBV2 and TRBJ2-2; TRBD1 aligns across 7 bases. CDR1 is SNHLY and CDR2 is FYNNEI in the germline V gene. J gave up 4 bases and V 6 bases, and 5 bases lay outside the gene matches. The CDR3 is made up of 14 amino acids. CDR3: CASSETGFTGELFF. The CDR3 DNA reads as TGTGCCAGCAGCGAGACAGGGTTCACCGGGGAGCTGTTTTTT.